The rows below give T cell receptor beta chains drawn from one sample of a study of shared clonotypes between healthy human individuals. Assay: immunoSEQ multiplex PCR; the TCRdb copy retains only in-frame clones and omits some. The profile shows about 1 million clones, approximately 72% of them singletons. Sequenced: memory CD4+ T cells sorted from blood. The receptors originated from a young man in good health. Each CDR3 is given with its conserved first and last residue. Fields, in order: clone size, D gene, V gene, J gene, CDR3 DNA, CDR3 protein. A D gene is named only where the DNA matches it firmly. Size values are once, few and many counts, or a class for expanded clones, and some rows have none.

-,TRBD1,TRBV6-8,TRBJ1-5,TGTGCCAGCAGCAACAGGGGACTCAACGGGAGCAATCAGCCCCAGCATTTT,CASSNRGLNGSNQPQHF
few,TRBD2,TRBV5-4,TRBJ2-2,TGTGCCAGCAGGGCCGGGACTAGCGGAAACACCGGGGAGCTGTTTTTT,CASRAGTSGNTGELFF
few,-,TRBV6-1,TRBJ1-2,TGTGCCAGCAAGGCCTCTAGGGTTGGGGAATATGGCTACACCTTC,CASKASRVGEYGYTF
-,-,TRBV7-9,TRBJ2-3,TGTGCCAGCAGCCTCACGGGGGGCAGGGGGGTGGATACGCAGTATTTT,CASSLTGGRGVDTQYF
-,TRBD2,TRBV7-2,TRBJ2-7,TGTGCCAGCAGCTCCCAGGGAGCGGGGCCCTACGAGCAGTACTTC,CASSSQGAGPYEQYF
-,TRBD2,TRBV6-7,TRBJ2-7,TGTGCCAGCAGTTACAAAGCGGGGGCCTCCTACGAGCAGTACTTC,CASSYKAGASYEQYF
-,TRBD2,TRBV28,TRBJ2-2,TGTGCCAGCAGGGCCCTAGCGGGGGCTGGCACCGGGGAGCTGTTTTTT,CASRALAGAGTGELFF
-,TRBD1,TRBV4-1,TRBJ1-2,TGCGCCAGCAGCCATGATCCGGGACAGGTATCTGGTGGCTACACCTTC,CASSHDPGQVSGGYTF
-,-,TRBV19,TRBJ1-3,TGTGCCAGTAGGACAGAGGGAAACACCATATATTTT,CASRTEGNTIYF
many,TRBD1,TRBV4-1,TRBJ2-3,TGCGCCAGCAGCGCCTCAGGGCAGGGGGCGAGACCAGATACGCAGTATTTT,CASSASGQGARPDTQYF
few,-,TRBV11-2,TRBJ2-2,TGTGCCAGCAGCATCCCGAGGGCATCCGGGGAGCTGTTTTTT,CASSIPRASGELFF
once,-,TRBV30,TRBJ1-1,TGTGCCTGGAGCCGAACAGGCATGAACACTGAAGCTTTCTTT,CAWSRTGMNTEAFF
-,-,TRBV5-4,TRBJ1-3,TGTGCCAGCAGCTTGTTAGGAACTGGAAACACCATATATTTT,CASSLLGTGNTIYF
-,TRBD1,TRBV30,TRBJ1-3,TGTGCCTGGAGGAAACCGACAGGGGGCGCGGACACCATATATTTT,CAWRKPTGGADTIYF
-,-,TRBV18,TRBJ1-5,TGTGCCAGCTCACCTCAAGAAAACAATCAGCCCCAGCATTTT,CASSPQENNQPQHF
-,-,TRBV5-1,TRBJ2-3,TGCGCCAGCAGCTTGGGGAGGGAGTCAGATACGCAGTATTTT,CASSLGRESDTQYF
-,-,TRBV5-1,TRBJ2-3,TGCGCCAGCAGCCGCGACAGGCTTACAGATACGCAGTATTTT,CASSRDRLTDTQYF
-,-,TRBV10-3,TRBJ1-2,TGTGCCATCAGTGATAACGGTCCCTACACCTTC,CAISDNGPYTF
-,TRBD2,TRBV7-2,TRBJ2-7,TGTGCCAGCAGCCACACTAGCGGGCTTTACGAGCAGTACTTC,CASSHTSGLYEQYF
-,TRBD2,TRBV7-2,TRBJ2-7,TGTGCCAGCAGCTCTGGACTAGCGGGTATTTACGAGCAGTACTTC,CASSSGLAGIYEQYF
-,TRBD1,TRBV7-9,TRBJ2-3,TGTGCCGACGGGGACAGGGGGCTCCCTACGCAGTATTTT,CADGDRGLPTQYF
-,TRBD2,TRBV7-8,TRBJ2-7,TGTGCCAGCAGCTTAGACGGGAGGGCCGGGTACGAGCAGTACTTC,CASSLDGRAGYEQYF
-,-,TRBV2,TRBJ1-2,TGTGCCAGCAGGAATACAGGGATGACCTATGGCTACACCTTC,CASRNTGMTYGYTF
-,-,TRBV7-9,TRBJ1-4,TGTGCCAGCAGCTTAAGTCGTGGCAGCCTTAATGAAAAACTGTTTTTT,CASSLSRGSLNEKLFF
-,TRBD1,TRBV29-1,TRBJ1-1,TGCAGCGTTCAGATTGCAGGGGGGGTGGGTGAAGCTTTCTTT,CSVQIAGGVGEAFF
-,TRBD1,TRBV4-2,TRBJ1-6,TGTGCCAGCAGCCAAGATCTGGGACAGGGTAGATCACCCCTCCACTTT,CASSQDLGQGRSPLHF
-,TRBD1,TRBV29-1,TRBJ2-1,TGCAGCGTCACACAGGGGCGGAATGAGCAGTTCTTC,CSVTQGRNEQFF
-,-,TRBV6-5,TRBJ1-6,TGTGCCAGCAGTTACTTCCCAGGAGATAATTCACCCCTCCACTTT,CASSYFPGDNSPLHF
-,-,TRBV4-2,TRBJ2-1,TGTGCCAGCAGCCAAGATGGGGGGGCCGCCTCCTACAATGAGCAGTTCTTC,CASSQDGGAASYNEQFF
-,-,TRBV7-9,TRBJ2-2,TGTGCCAGCAGTCCTACGAACACCGGGGAGCTGTTTTTT,CASSPTNTGELFF